The 18 T cell receptor beta chains given below trace back to one sample, sequenced in a study of cytomegalovirus exposure and HLA in healthy donors. This PCR relied on a set of 60 Vbeta primers and 13 Jbeta primers. Sequencing was performed with immunoSEQ multiplex PCR; in TCRdb, only in-frame clones are kept and a portion is missing. The table records roughly 110,000 clones, around 69% of them present only once. Input material: PBMCs. These TCRs come from a man between 18 and 35 years old in good health and CMV-seronegative.

This clone was seen a handful of times. The chain employs TRBV19 and TRBJ1-5; TRBD1 matches 7 bases. V trimming: 5 bases; J trimming: 5 bases; junction bases outside the gene matches: 9. The CDR3 runs 15 residues. Per germline, CDR1 LNHDA and CDR2 SQIVND (reference sequence). In DNA, the CDR3 is TGTGCCAGTAGTTCAGACAGGGCGATCGATCAGCCCCAGCATTTT. This codes for CASSSDRAIDQPQHF. Supplemented by reference TRBV19 and TRBJ1-5, the full variable domain reads DGGITQSPKYLFRKEGQNVTLSCEQNLNHDAMYWYRQDPGQGLRLIYYSQIVNDFQKGDIAEGYSVSREKKESFPLTVTSAQKNPTAFYLCASSSDRAIDQPQHFGDGTRLSIL.

This clone was seen a handful of times. The V gene is TRBV28, the J gene TRBJ2-3; tentative D call: TRBD1 (6 bases). Germline V gene lookup returns CDR1 MDHEN and CDR2 SYDVKM. This CDR3 spans 15 amino acids. V lost 3 bases and J 0 bases, leaving 10 bases between the germline ends. The CDR3 region is CASSFEDSSTDTQYF. In DNA form, the CDR3 reads TGTGCCAGCAGTTTTGAGGACAGCAGCACAGATACGCAGTATTTT.

This clone was counted only a few times. The chain combines TRBV7-8 with TRBJ1-3, with D possibly matching TRBD1 (6 bases). From germline, CDR1 is SGHVS and CDR2 FQNEAQ. V shed 6 bases and J shed 2 bases, with 11 bases lying between them. The CDR3 sequence is 14 residues long. In nucleotides, the CDR3 is TGTGCCAGCAGGCAGGACAGTCCTGGAAACACCATATATTTT. This encodes CASRQDSPGNTIYF.

The gene calls are TRBV9 and TRBJ2-7, with D tentatively TRBD2 (5 bases). This CDR3 has 15 residues. Germline values: CDR1 SGDLS, CDR2 YYNGEE. Trimming removed 0 bases at V and 0 bases at J, with 10 bases between. CDR3: CASSVGPGSSYEQYF. The CDR3 region has the DNA TGTGCCAGCAGCGTAGGCCCGGGGAGCTCCTACGAGCAGTACTTC.

This clone appeared a single time. The chain joins TRBV6-1 to TRBJ1-1; 9 nucleotides line up with TRBD1. The germline CDR1 and CDR2 sequences are MNHNS and SASEGT. The CDR3 runs to 13 residues. Unmatched junction bases numbered 6, after V lost 2 bases and J lost 11 bases. The CDR3 nucleotides are TGTGCCAGCAGTGAAACAGGGGGCCGAAGGGCTTTCTTT. Translation: CASSETGGRRAFF.

The chain couples TRBV7-9 to TRBJ1-2, with unresolved D. The germline gives CDR1 SEHNR, CDR2 FQNEAQ (reference sequence). The CDR3 loop spans 11 amino acids. V lost 5 bases and J 8 bases, leaving 9 bases between the germline ends. CDR3 region: CASSHGVGYTF. DNA of the CDR3: TGTGCCAGCAGCCACGGGGTCGGCTACACCTTC.

This clone was observed once. CDR3 DNA sequence: TGTGCCAGCGAGGTTGGGACAGGGGTTGTTGAGACCCAGTACTTC. Amino acids: CASEVGTGVVETQYF. The V gene is TRBV2, the J gene TRBJ2-5; 10 bases map to TRBD1. The trim removed 8 bases at V and 5 bases at J, leaving 11 bases unmatched. CDR1 and CDR2 (germline): SNHLY, FYNNEI. CDR3 length equals 15 residues.

V gene TRBV15 combines with J gene TRBJ2-4; possibly TRBD1 for D (5 bases). The V end was cut by 0 bases, the J end by 13 bases, with 10 bases between. This CDR3 comprises 12 residues. CDR1 is LNHNV and CDR2 is YYDKDF in the germline V gene (reference sequence). The CDR3 loop reads CATSREQGGQYF. Written as DNA, the CDR3 is TGTGCCACCAGCAGAGAGCAGGGTGGACAGTACTTC.

V and J are TRBV5-4 and TRBJ1-2, with 8 bases lining up with TRBD1. The CDR3 spans 16 residues. V shed 0 bases, J shed 7 bases, and the junction held 11 bases outside the gene matches. The germline V gene encodes CDR1 SGHNT and CDR2 YYREEE (reference sequence). DNA for the CDR3: TGTGCCAGCAGCTTGGCGGTTCGGCAGGGGGCGTGTGGCTACACCTTC. Protein sequence: CASSLAVRQGACGYTF. Full variable domain (missing parts from reference TRBV5-4 and TRBJ1-2): ETGVTQSPTHLIKTRGQQVTLRCSSQSGHNTVSWYQQALGQGPQFIFQYYREEENGRGNFPPRFSGLQFPNYSSELNVNALELDDSALYLCASSLAVRQGACGYTFGSGTRLTVV.

The chain combines TRBV5-1 with TRBJ1-1; no clear D. Germline V gives CDR1 SGHRS, CDR2 YFSETQ. This CDR3 is built from 14 residues. The V gene lost 6 bases and the J gene lost 4 bases, with 16 bases spanning the gap. The CDR3 here is CASTPSARGTEAFF. The CDR3 DNA is TGCGCCAGCACCCCTTCGGCGCGGGGCACTGAAGCTTTCTTT.

The rearrangement uses TRBV29-1 and TRBJ2-1, with 10 nucleotides matching TRBD2. The CDR3 totals 15 residues. V dropped 3 bases and J dropped 0; count of bases not matched to a gene: 2. Germline values: CDR1 SQVTM, CDR2 ANQGSEA. The CDR3 region has the DNA TGCAGCGTTGACTTAGCGGGGGGCTCCTACAATGAGCAGTTCTTC. Protein product: CSVDLAGGSYNEQFF.

V is TRBV19 and J is TRBJ2-7; 7 bases map to TRBD1. Germline-derived CDR1 and CDR2 are LNHDA and SQIVND (reference sequence). The CDR3 runs to 15 residues. V dropped 3 bases and J dropped 3; count of bases not matched to a gene: 8. The CDR3 DNA is TGTGCCAGTAGTATTGGGCTGACAGGGAGCTACGAGCAGTACTTC. It encodes CASSIGLTGSYEQYF.

Notes on this clone: The sample contains more than one DNA sequence encoding this CDR3. The V gene is TRBV9, the J gene TRBJ2-7, with no clear D. With 0 bases removed from V and 1 base from J, the gap between germline ends came to 5 bases. This CDR3 is 13 amino acids long. Germline assignment: CDR1 SGDLS and CDR2 YYNGEE. CDR3 sequence: CASSVGGSYEQYF. In DNA, the CDR3 is TGTGCCAGCAGCGTAGGCGGATCCTACGAGCAGTACTTC. The whole variable domain, filled in from reference TRBV9 and TRBJ2-7, reads DSGVTQTPKHLITATGQRVTLRCSPRSGDLSVYWYQQSLDQGLQFLIQYYNGEERAKGNILERFSAQQFPDLHSELNLSSLELGDSALYFCASSVGGSYEQYFGPGTRLTVT.

J is TRBJ1-4 and V is TRBV28, with D unclear. The germline V gene has CDR1 MDHEN and CDR2 SYDVKM. This CDR3 has 16 residues. The V gene lost 7 bases and the J gene lost 8 bases, with 23 bases spanning the gap. The CDR3 reads CASIPSRSPRREKLFF. The CDR3 bases are TGTGCCAGCATCCCGTCCCGTAGCCCTCGTAGGGAAAAACTGTTTTTT.

V is TRBV19 and J is TRBJ1-4, with 7 positions matching TRBD1. J gave up 7 bases and V 5 bases, and 7 bases lay outside the gene matches. This CDR3 spans 14 amino acids. CDR1 is LNHDA and CDR2 is SQIVND in the germline V gene (reference sequence). In DNA, the CDR3 is TGTGCCAGTAGTGTTGGGACAGCAATTGAAAAACTGTTTTTT. Its protein product is CASSVGTAIEKLFF.

The J gene is TRBJ2-3, the V gene TRBV7-9; D remains unclear. Between the trimmed V and J ends, which lost 4 bases and 5 bases, there was a span of 4 bases. CDR1 is SEHNR, CDR2 FQNEAQ, per germline (reference sequence). The CDR3 loop spans 11 amino acids. The CDR3, as DNA: TGTGCCAGCAGCTCGCGAGATACGCAGTATTTT. Residues: CASSSRDTQYF.

The table lists this clone with a few counts. This CDR3 reads CASSQRTGGQYGYTF. The CDR3 coding sequence is TGCGCCAGCAGCCAGAGGACAGGGGGCCAGTATGGCTACACCTTC. V gene TRBV4-1 combines with J gene TRBJ1-2, with TRBD1 matching over 11 bases. This CDR3 contains 15 residues. After removal of 3 bases from V and 5 bases from J, the junction contained 5 bases not matched to a gene. Germline CDR1 and CDR2: MGHRA and YSYEKL.

This clone came up a few times. The rearrangement joins TRBV5-8 to TRBJ2-4, with D maybe TRBD1 (6 bases). The germline gives CDR1 SGHTS, CDR2 YDEGEE. The length of the CDR3 is 15 residues. V was trimmed by 3 bases and J by 0 bases, leaving 10 bases between them. CDR3 amino acids: CASSSGQPAKNIQYF. The CDR3 DNA sequence: TGTGCCAGCAGCTCAGGACAGCCAGCCAAAAACATTCAGTACTTC.